These 24 T cell receptor beta chains were all obtained from the same sample, sequenced in a study of cytomegalovirus exposure and HLA in healthy donors. The PCR contained 60 Vbeta and 13 Jbeta primers. Profiling relied on immunoSEQ multiplex PCR, and the TCRdb table lists in-frame clones only, not all of them. The top ten clones hold under 3.5% of a sample with over 95,000 clones, around three quarters of them seen once. Specimen: PBMCs. The receptors shown here come from a female donor in good health and CMV-seronegative.

This clone has a handful of counts. This chain joins TRBV19 and TRBJ2-7; 9 positions agree with TRBD2. Losses at the gene ends were 7 bases for V and 7 bases for J; bases not matched to a gene: 11. Germline CDR1 is LNHDA and CDR2 is SQIVND (reference sequence). The CDR3 has 14 residues. The CDR3 DNA sequence: TGTGCCAGTACCTTAAAAGCGGGAGGCGAAGAGCAGTACTTC. Translating gives CASTLKAGGEEQYF.

A word on this clone: Germline is not matched at one junction end, which may reflect a read error. Other DNA sequences in this specimen translate into the identical CDR3. Written as DNA, the CDR3 is TGCGCCAGCAGTCAAGAGCGGTGGGACACCATATATTTT. Its protein product is CASSQERWDTIYF. V gene TRBV4-1 combines with J gene TRBJ1-3; D uncertain. Germline loops: CDR1 MGHRA, CDR2 YSYEKL. The CDR3 consists of 13 residues.

V usage is TRBV9 and J usage is TRBJ2-5; D perhaps matches TRBD1 (6 bases). Trimming pared 3 bases from V and 5 bases from J, leaving 11 bases between. The CDR3 loop spans 13 amino acids. The germline CDR1 and CDR2 sequences are SGDLS and YYNGEE. As DNA, the CDR3 is TGTGCCAGCAGCGCCGGGACAAAGGAGACCCAGTACTTC. Translation gives CASSAGTKETQYF.

V usage is TRBV2 and J usage is TRBJ2-2, with 7 bases matching TRBD1. The V gene's germline CDR1 is SNHLY and CDR2 FYNNEI. This CDR3 has 17 amino acids. J lost 4 bases, V lost 3 bases, and 11 bases had no gene match. The CDR3 protein is CASSEGSGGGSTGELFF. CDR3 coding DNA: TGTGCCAGCAGTGAGGGCTCAGGGGGTGGTAGCACCGGGGAGCTGTTTTTT.

This rearrangement joins TRBV19 to TRBJ1-1, with 9 bases matching TRBD1. The CDR3 length is 16 residues. CDR1 and CDR2 from the germline V gene are LNHDA and SQIVND (reference sequence). The ends lost 2 bases at V and 4 bases at J; junction bases unmatched: 8. The chain's CDR3 is CASSISPQGAVTEAFF. Here the CDR3 DNA reads TGTGCCAGTAGTATATCTCCACAGGGGGCTGTCACTGAAGCTTTCTTT. The whole variable domain, filled in from reference TRBV19 and TRBJ1-1, reads DGGITQSPKYLFRKEGQNVTLSCEQNLNHDAMYWYRQDPGQGLRLIYYSQIVNDFQKGDIAEGYSVSREKKESFPLTVTSAQKNPTAFYLCASSISPQGAVTEAFFGQGTRLTVV.

V and J are TRBV27 and TRBJ2-6; possibly TRBD1 for D (6 bases). The CDR3 contains 17 residues. Germline CDR1 is MNHEY and CDR2 is SMNVEV (reference sequence). The germline V and J ends were trimmed by 4 bases and 0 bases, with 13 bases remaining between them. CDR3: CASSSAGAFSGANVLTF. DNA of the CDR3: TGTGCCAGCAGTTCGGCAGGGGCCTTCTCTGGGGCCAACGTCCTGACTTTC.

This chain uses TRBV30 with TRBJ2-1; 10 bases align to TRBD1. This CDR3 spans 15 amino acids. CDR1 is GTSNPN and CDR2 is SVGIG in the germline V gene (reference sequence). The ends lost 5 bases at V and 2 bases at J; junction bases unmatched: 6. This CDR3 reads CAWGTGDPTYNEQFF. The CDR3 DNA reads as TGTGCCTGGGGGACAGGGGATCCCACCTACAATGAGCAGTTCTTC.

This rearrangement joins TRBV27 to TRBJ2-3; TRBD2 is a possible D gene (6 bases). V lost 5 bases and J 2 bases, leaving 17 bases between the germline ends. Germline V gene lookup returns CDR1 MNHEY and CDR2 SMNVEV (reference sequence). The CDR3 is 16 amino acids. This CDR3 is CASSPPGLPLTDTQYF. DNA for the CDR3: TGTGCCAGCAGTCCCCCGGGACTCCCTCTCACAGATACGCAGTATTTT.

The chain links TRBV6-5 to TRBJ1-1; tentatively, D is TRBD1 (6 bases). Germline assignment: CDR1 MNHEY and CDR2 SVGAGI. Trimming removed 4 bases at V and 11 bases at J, with 26 bases between. The CDR3 extends over 16 amino acids. CDR3 bases: TGTGCCAGCAGTTCGGCCCAGGGGCCTTGGTGGGGGCTGGCTTTCTTT. Translated, it gives CASSSAQGPWWGLAFF.

V and J are TRBV11-2 and TRBJ2-7; D uncertain. The CDR3 consists of 13 residues. V lost 1 base to trimming and J lost 1 base, with 5 bases between them. The germline gives CDR1 SGHAT, CDR2 FQNNGV. The CDR3 spells CASSLVQSYEQYF. The CDR3 bases are TGTGCCAGCAGCTTAGTACAGTCCTACGAGCAGTACTTC.

This clone was observed a handful of times. This chain uses TRBV4-1 with TRBJ1-6; D remains ambiguous. This CDR3 spans 13 amino acids. CDR1 MGHRA and CDR2 YSYEKL come from the germline V gene. V lost 0 bases, J lost 8 bases, and 5 bases lay in between. The CDR3 DNA reads TGCGCCAGCAGCCAAGATTCGTATTCACCCCTCCACTTT. Encoded protein: CASSQDSYSPLHF.

The chain joins TRBV5-6 to TRBJ1-1, with a tentative D call TRBD1 (5 bases). Germline loops: CDR1 SGHDT, CDR2 YYEEEE. V was clipped by 3 bases and J by 0 bases, with 24 bases between them. There are 19 residues in the CDR3. CDR3 sequence reads: CASSWGSLGALGMNTEAFF. CDR3 nucleotide sequence: TGTGCCAGCAGCTGGGGTTCTTTAGGGGCGTTGGGGATGAACACTGAAGCTTTCTTT.

The chain has TRBV28 and TRBJ1-6, with D hard to call. Germline loops: CDR1 MDHEN, CDR2 SYDVKM. The V end lost 3 bases, the J end lost 10 bases, and 25 bases lay between the germline ends. The length of the CDR3 is 18 residues. The CDR3 region has the DNA TGTGCCAGCAGTTTGAGTGGCAGGTGGATTTTGAATTACTCACCCCTCCACTTT. Amino acids: CASSLSGRWILNYSPLHF.

This chain uses TRBV18 with TRBJ1-2; 7 bases match TRBD1. Trimming removed 1 base from V and 4 bases from J; junction bases left unmatched: 6. The V gene's germline CDR1 is KGHSH and CDR2 LQKENI. CDR3 length: 15 residues. The CDR3 reads CASSPLTTGSYGYTF. The CDR3 DNA follows: TGTGCCAGCTCACCACTTACGACAGGGTCCTATGGCTACACCTTC.

The sample holds a few counts of this clone. The chain couples TRBV5-4 to TRBJ2-7; tentative D call: TRBD1 (6 bases). The germline V and J ends were trimmed by 5 bases and 0 bases, with 15 bases remaining between them. This CDR3 is built from 15 residues. Germline lookup yields CDR1 SGHNT and CDR2 YYREEE (reference sequence). The CDR3 is CASSHDRTTSYEQYF. The CDR3 nucleotides are TGTGCCAGCAGTCACGACAGGACGACCTCCTACGAGCAGTACTTC.

Regarding this clone: Distinct nucleotide sequences in the sample also encode this CDR3. The chain joins TRBV6-5 to TRBJ1-1, with 7 bases lining up with TRBD1. This CDR3 has 13 residues. V gave up 2 bases and J gave up 5 bases; unmatched junction bases: 2. CDR1 is MNHEY and CDR2 is SVGAGI in the germline V gene. In nucleotides, the CDR3 is TGTGCCAGCAGTTACGGCAGGGGGACTGAAGCTTTCTTT. Protein product: CASSYGRGTEAFF.

The chain uses TRBV19 and TRBJ1-1, with D unclear. V lost 6 bases to trimming and J lost 3 bases, with 11 bases between them. The CDR3 has 13 amino acids. Germline V gives CDR1 LNHDA, CDR2 SQIVND (reference sequence). The CDR3 DNA follows: TGTGCCAGTAGCGCCACTAGCTACACTGAAGCTTTCTTT. This gives the protein CASSATSYTEAFF.

The chain uses TRBV7-9 and TRBJ1-1; the D gene is possibly TRBD1 (5 bases). V was shortened by 1 base and J by 6 bases, with 9 bases between the two germline ends. The CDR3 covers 13 residues. Germline V CDR1 and CDR2: SEHNR, FQNEAQ (reference sequence). The CDR3, as DNA: TGTGCCAGCAGCTTAGTAGGGGCTCCTGAAGCTTTCTTT. This encodes CASSLVGAPEAFF.

The rearrangement uses TRBV18 and TRBJ1-3; D is unclear. The V gene lost 3 bases and the J gene lost 4 bases, with 10 bases spanning the gap. The CDR3 sequence is 14 residues long. Germline CDR1 is KGHSH and CDR2 is LQKENI. The chain's CDR3 is CASSPGLEGNTIYF. DNA of the CDR3: TGTGCCAGCTCACCCGGCCTAGAAGGAAACACCATATATTTT.

The chain uses TRBV19 and TRBJ2-7, with TRBD1 identical over 8 bases. This CDR3 is built from 14 residues. The trim removed 8 bases at V and 5 bases at J, leaving 11 bases unmatched. Germline-derived CDR1 and CDR2 are LNHDA and SQIVND (reference sequence). This chain's CDR3 is CASGDRGALDEQYF. CDR3 DNA: TGTGCCAGTGGAGACAGGGGAGCGTTGGACGAGCAGTACTTC. Using reference TRBV19 and TRBJ2-7 for the parts outside the CDR3, the full variable domain is DGGITQSPKYLFRKEGQNVTLSCEQNLNHDAMYWYRQDPGQGLRLIYYSQIVNDFQKGDIAEGYSVSREKKESFPLTVTSAQKNPTAFYLCASGDRGALDEQYFGPGTRLTVT.

The chain recombines TRBV10-3 with TRBJ1-2; D not certain. The ends were cut back, 3 bases at V and 0 bases at J, with 5 bases in the middle. The CDR3 spans 13 residues. Germline CDR1 and CDR2: ENHRY and SYGVKD. The CDR3 loop is CAISETANYGYTF. CDR3 nucleotide sequence: TGTGCCATCAGTGAAACAGCTAACTATGGCTACACCTTC.

The CDR3 region is CASGKRASSYEQYF. CDR3 nucleotides: TGTGCCAGCGGTAAGCGGGCCAGCTCCTACGAGCAGTACTTC. The chain joins TRBV27 to TRBJ2-7, with D possibly being TRBD2 (6 bases). There are 14 residues in the CDR3. The germline CDR1 and CDR2 sequences are MNHEY and SMNVEV (reference sequence). V lost 8 bases and J 0 bases, leaving 14 bases between the germline ends.

The chain couples TRBV2 to TRBJ1-1, with a tentative D call TRBD1 (6 bases). V was trimmed by 6 bases and J by 5 bases, leaving 16 bases between them. The CDR3 spans 14 residues. Looked up from germline, CDR1 is SNHLY and CDR2 is FYNNEI. In nucleotides, the CDR3 is TGTGCCAGCAGCGCACAGGGATGGGGAACTGAAGCTTTCTTT. Translated, it gives CASSAQGWGTEAFF.

This chain connects TRBV21-1 to TRBJ1-4; the table's D call of TRBD1 was not tested on the DNA. TRBV21-1 represents a pseudogene. CDR3 length: 17 amino acids. The CDR3 DNA sequence: TGTGCCAGCAGCAACTGTTCCAGGGGACCAACTAATGAAAAACTGTTTTTT. Translating gives CASSNCSRGPTNEKLFF.